This passage covers 26 T cell receptor beta chains from one sample sequenced in a study of neoadjuvant anti-PD-1 for oral cavity cancer. Time point described: after neoadjuvant nivolumab, at surgical resection. TCRdb's table, derived via immunoSEQ multiplex PCR, lists solely in-frame clones and lacks some. The profile shows 20,000 to 25,000 clones, under 30% of them singletons. The source was tumor tissue, collected after nivolumab (anti-PD-1) treatment. All receptors come from a person aged 35-79 years with oral cavity squamous cell carcinoma.

The V and J genes are TRBV7-3 and TRBJ2-7; 8 bases agree with TRBD1. Looked up from germline, CDR1 is SGHTA and CDR2 is FQGTGA. This CDR3 has 14 amino acids. With 5 bases clipped from V and 4 bases from J, the junction kept 7 bases outside the gene matches. CDR3 in DNA: TGTGCCAGCAGCCGAGGACAGGGAAGATACGAGCAGTACTTC. This gives the protein CASSRGQGRYEQYF.

This clone was seen only a few times. The V call is TRBV7-3, the J call TRBJ2-2; 10 nucleotides agree with TRBD1. In germline, CDR1 is SGHTA, CDR2 FQGTGA. V lost 6 bases to trimming and J lost 6 bases; unmatched junction nucleotides: 4. The CDR3 extends over 14 amino acids. CDR3 sequence: CASRRGQGSGELFF. The CDR3 DNA sequence: TGTGCCAGCAGGCGGGGACAGGGGTCCGGGGAGCTGTTTTTT.

The chain is built from TRBV6-1 and TRBJ2-2, with a tentative D call TRBD1 (6 bases). The CDR3 length is 17 residues. Germline V gene lookup returns CDR1 MNHNS and CDR2 SASEGT. Trimming shortened V by 2 bases and J by 4 bases, and 17 bases separated the two germline ends. The CDR3 nucleotides are TGTGCCAGCAGTGAATGGGGCCAGGGGATTAGCACCGGGGAGCTGTTTTTT. This encodes CASSEWGQGISTGELFF.

V gene TRBV5-1 combines with J gene TRBJ2-7; D tentatively reads TRBD1 or TRBD2 (5 bases each). The CDR3 consists of 14 residues. Trimming took off 0 bases at V and 3 bases at J, with 10 bases between the two ends. CDR1 and CDR2 from the germline V gene are SGHRS and YFSETQ. CDR3 in amino acids: CASSLAGTNYEQYF. CDR3 in DNA: TGCGCCAGCAGCTTGGCCGGGACGAACTACGAGCAGTACTTC.

This clone was seen a few times. This CDR3 is CASGTSGTSDTQYF. In DNA form, the CDR3 reads TGTGCCAGTGGGACTAGCGGCACCTCAGATACGCAGTATTTT. The V and J genes are TRBV19 and TRBJ2-3; 11 bases line up with TRBD2. This CDR3 is built from 14 residues. Trimming removed 8 bases from V and 4 bases from J; junction bases left unmatched: 5. The germline CDR1 and CDR2 sequences are LNHDA and SQIVND (reference sequence).

This clone was recorded only once. CDR3 coding DNA: TGTGCCAGCAGCGGAACAGGGCAGGGAAACACCATATATTTT. This sequence encodes CASSGTGQGNTIYF. The chain links TRBV5-4 to TRBJ1-3, with a tentative D call TRBD1 (6 bases). The CDR3 sequence is 14 residues long. CDR1 and CDR2 from the germline V gene are SGHNT and YYREEE (reference sequence). V lost 4 bases and J lost 4, with 12 bases in between.

This clone has just a few counts. The CDR3 sequence is CASSLDPGAEAREQYF. The CDR3 nucleotides are TGCGCCAGCAGCTTGGATCCGGGAGCCGAAGCTCGCGAGCAGTACTTC. J is TRBJ2-7 and V is TRBV5-1; tentative D call: TRBD2 (6 bases). The CDR3 spans 16 residues. Trimming took off 0 bases at V and 6 bases at J, with 19 bases between the two ends. Germline loops: CDR1 SGHRS, CDR2 YFSETQ.

The chain links TRBV2 to TRBJ1-2; perhaps TRBD1 as D (6 bases). With 4 bases removed from V and 7 bases from J, the gap between germline ends came to 10 bases. Per the germline V gene, CDR1 is SNHLY and CDR2 is FYNNEI. CDR3 size: 12 residues. This CDR3 is CASSVQGTGYTF. The DNA of the CDR3 is TGTGCCAGCAGTGTTCAGGGGACTGGCTACACCTTC.

In this sample, this clone turned up many times. V gene TRBV18 combines with J gene TRBJ1-5; possibly TRBD1 for D (5 bases). V was shortened by 4 bases and J by 5 bases, with 9 bases between the two germline ends. Germline-derived CDR1 and CDR2 are KGHSH and LQKENI. The CDR3 has 13 amino acids. The CDR3 here is CASSLGGDQPQHF. The CDR3 DNA reads as TGTGCCAGCTCACTTGGGGGTGATCAGCCCCAGCATTTT.

The genes are TRBV27 and TRBJ1-6; 10 nucleotides line up with TRBD1. The CDR3 contains 15 residues. The J segment lost 7 bases and the V segment lost 6 bases, leaving 6 bases of the junction unmatched. CDR1 MNHEY and CDR2 SMNVEV come from the germline V gene (reference sequence). The CDR3 DNA is TGTGCCAGCAGCCAGGTGGGACAGGGGAATTCACCCCTCCACTTT. Protein sequence: CASSQVGQGNSPLHF.

V usage is TRBV7-8 and J usage is TRBJ2-2; D call uncertain. The germline V gene has CDR1 SGHVS and CDR2 FQNEAQ. Between the trimmed V and J ends, which lost 5 bases and 0 bases, there was a span of 16 bases. This CDR3 spans 17 amino acids. CDR3 DNA sequence: TGTGCCAGCAGCCTCCCCTTTTACGGGTCGAACACCGGGGAGCTGTTTTTT. Translating it yields CASSLPFYGSNTGELFF. The variable domain in full, completed from reference TRBV7-8 and TRBJ2-2, reads GAGVSQSPRYKVAKRGQDVALRCDPISGHVSLFWYQQALGQGPEFLTYFQNEAQLDKSGLPSDRFFAERPEGSVSTLKIQRTQQEDSAVYLCASSLPFYGSNTGELFFGEGSRLTVL.

V is TRBV7-3 and J is TRBJ2-3; D is unclear. The germline V and J ends were trimmed by 5 bases and 5 bases, with 14 bases remaining between them. Germline V gives CDR1 SGHTA, CDR2 FQGTGA. The CDR3 runs 14 residues. The CDR3 here is CASSDTSFGDTQYF. CDR3 bases: TGTGCCAGCAGCGACACCTCGTTTGGAGATACGCAGTATTTT.

The genes are TRBV7-9 and TRBJ2-2; weak D call: TRBD2 (5 bases). Between the trimmed V and J ends, which lost 8 bases and 7 bases, there was a span of 14 bases. Germline-derived CDR1 and CDR2 are SEHNR and FQNEAQ (reference sequence). The CDR3 runs 13 residues. CDR3 residues: CASGEGAVGELFF. CDR3 coding DNA: TGTGCCAGCGGTGAGGGCGCGGTCGGGGAGCTGTTTTTT. The variable domain in full, completed from reference TRBV7-9 and TRBJ2-2, reads DTGVSQNPRHKITKRGQNVTFRCDPISEHNRLYWYRQTLGQGPEFLTYFQNEAQLEKSRLLSDRFSAERPKGSFSTLEIQRTEQGDSAMYLCASGEGAVGELFFGEGSRLTVL.

This clone was counted ten times or more. V is TRBV2 and J is TRBJ1-5; D unresolved. The CDR3 is 13 amino acids. V was cut by 6 bases and J by 7 bases, with 13 bases left in between. CDR1 and CDR2 (germline): SNHLY, FYNNEI. The chain's CDR3 is CASRSLIYQPQHF. The CDR3 DNA reads TGTGCCAGCAGATCTTTGATTTACCAGCCCCAGCATTTT.

This clone has at least ten counts. The J gene is TRBJ2-2, the V gene TRBV2; 7 nucleotides agree with TRBD2. V trimming: 6 bases; J trimming: 4 bases; junction bases outside the gene matches: 8. Germline values: CDR1 SNHLY, CDR2 FYNNEI. The CDR3 has 15 residues. The CDR3 loop reads CASREGGALTGELFF. CDR3 coding DNA: TGTGCCAGCAGGGAGGGAGGGGCCCTCACCGGGGAGCTGTTTTTT.

The chain joins TRBV5-1 to TRBJ2-1; either TRBD1 or TRBD2 may fit D (5 bases each). CDR1 and CDR2 from the germline V gene are SGHRS and YFSETQ. The length of the CDR3 is 15 residues. V lost 4 bases and J 7 bases, leaving 18 bases between the germline ends. The CDR3 sequence is CASSLLEGRGNEQFF. In nucleotides, the CDR3 is TGCGCCAGCAGCCTACTCGAGGGGAGAGGGAATGAGCAGTTCTTC.

In this sample, this clone turned up a few times. This chain links TRBV19 with TRBJ1-2; tentative D call: TRBD1 (6 bases). Trimming removed 10 bases at V and 8 bases at J, with 23 bases between. The CDR3 totals 14 residues. The germline V gene has CDR1 LNHDA and CDR2 SQIVND (reference sequence). The DNA of the CDR3 is TGTGCCACCCGACAGGTCCTTTCCGCTTCGGGCTACACCTTC. Encoded protein: CATRQVLSASGYTF.

This clone was observed at least ten times. DNA of the CDR3: TGTGCCAGCAGCCTCGGAAATAATTCACCCCTCCACTTT. It translates to CASSLGNNSPLHF. V gene TRBV6-5 combines with J gene TRBJ1-6, with D hard to call. CDR1 is MNHEY, CDR2 SVGAGI, per germline. V was pared by 6 bases and J by 5 bases, with 8 bases between. This CDR3 contains 13 residues.

This clone came up many times. This chain links TRBV5-1 with TRBJ1-2; 9 nucleotides match TRBD1. Looked up from germline, CDR1 is SGHRS and CDR2 is YFSETQ. This CDR3 spans 16 amino acids. After removal of 4 bases from V and 5 bases from J, the junction contained 12 bases not matched to a gene. The CDR3 sequence is CASSPLPGTGLYGYTF. As DNA, the CDR3 is TGCGCCAGCAGCCCTCTACCCGGGACAGGGCTGTATGGCTACACCTTC.

This clone was detected a few times. The chain uses TRBV19 and TRBJ2-6, with D maybe TRBD2 (5 bases). Looked up from germline, CDR1 is LNHDA and CDR2 is SQIVND (reference sequence). Trimming took off 3 bases at V and 2 bases at J, with 14 bases between the two ends. The CDR3 has 17 amino acids. CDR3 residues: CASSMRVRVAGANVLTF. As DNA, the CDR3 is TGTGCCAGTAGTATGAGGGTAAGAGTCGCTGGGGCCAACGTCCTGACTTTC. Using reference TRBV19 and TRBJ2-6 for the parts outside the CDR3, the full variable domain is DGGITQSPKYLFRKEGQNVTLSCEQNLNHDAMYWYRQDPGQGLRLIYYSQIVNDFQKGDIAEGYSVSREKKESFPLTVTSAQKNPTAFYLCASSMRVRVAGANVLTFGAGSRLTVL.

This clone was picked up many times. The chain couples TRBV7-8 to TRBJ1-2; 9 nucleotides match TRBD1. Germline CDR1 reads SGHVS; CDR2 reads FQNEAQ. This CDR3 comprises 14 residues. Trimming at V came to 3 bases and at J to 2 bases, leaving 1 base not matched to a gene. Here the CDR3 reads CASSFGQGNYGYTF. For the CDR3, the DNA is TGTGCCAGCAGCTTCGGACAGGGGAACTATGGCTACACCTTC.

The gene calls are TRBV2 and TRBJ1-2; D is perhaps TRBD1 (5 bases). From germline, CDR1 is SNHLY and CDR2 FYNNEI. V lost 4 bases to trimming and J lost 7 bases, with 19 bases between them. CDR3 length equals 15 residues. Here the CDR3 reads CASSALATGFGGYTF. In nucleotides, the CDR3 is TGTGCCAGCAGTGCTTTGGCCACAGGCTTCGGTGGCTACACCTTC.

The CDR3 DNA reads TGCAGTGCACGCGACGCCCCTGAAGCTTTCTTT. This codes for CSARDAPEAFF. The chain recombines TRBV20-1 with TRBJ1-1; D gene uncertain. The CDR3 totals 11 residues. Germline lookup yields CDR1 DFQATT and CDR2 SNEGSKA (reference sequence). Trimming shortened V by 6 bases and J by 6 bases, and 11 bases separated the two germline ends.

V gene TRBV30 combines with J gene TRBJ1-2; D gene uncertain. Germline CDR1 is GTSNPN and CDR2 is SVGIG (reference sequence). This CDR3 has 16 amino acids. Trimming removed 0 bases at V and 0 bases at J, with 14 bases between. DNA of the CDR3: TGTGCCTGGAGTGTATTCGAAACGTCGGCTAACTATGGCTACACCTTC. Translating it yields CAWSVFETSANYGYTF.

The rearrangement links TRBV2 to TRBJ1-3, with a weak D call TRBD1 (6 bases). The CDR3 extends over 14 amino acids. V lost 1 base and J 7 bases, leaving 11 bases between the germline ends. Germline loops: CDR1 SNHLY, CDR2 FYNNEI. CDR3 sequence reads: CASSEDRVGNTIYF. The DNA of the CDR3 is TGTGCCAGCAGTGAAGACAGGGTGGGGAACACCATATATTTT.

The chain combines TRBV19 with TRBJ1-2, with 8 nucleotides matching TRBD1. Germline values: CDR1 LNHDA, CDR2 SQIVND (reference sequence). The CDR3 has 14 amino acids. With 6 bases clipped from V and 4 bases from J, the junction kept 7 bases outside the gene matches. In DNA form, the CDR3 reads TGTGCCAGTAGGGGACAGGTTGCTGGCTATGGCTACACCTTC. Amino acid sequence: CASRGQVAGYGYTF.